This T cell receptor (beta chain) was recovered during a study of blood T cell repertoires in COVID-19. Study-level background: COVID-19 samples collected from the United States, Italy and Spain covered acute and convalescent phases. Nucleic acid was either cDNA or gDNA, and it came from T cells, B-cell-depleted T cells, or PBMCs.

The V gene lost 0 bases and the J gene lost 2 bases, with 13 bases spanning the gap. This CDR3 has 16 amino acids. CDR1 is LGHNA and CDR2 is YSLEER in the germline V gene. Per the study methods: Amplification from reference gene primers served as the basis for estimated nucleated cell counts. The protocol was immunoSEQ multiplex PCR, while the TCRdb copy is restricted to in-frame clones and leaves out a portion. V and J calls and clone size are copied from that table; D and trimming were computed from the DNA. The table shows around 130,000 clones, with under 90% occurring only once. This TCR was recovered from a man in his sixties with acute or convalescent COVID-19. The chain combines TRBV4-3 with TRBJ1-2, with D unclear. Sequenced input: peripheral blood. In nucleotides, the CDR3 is TGCGCCAGCAGCCAAGATGGTGGGCTTACAAACTATGGCTACACCTTC. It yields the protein CASSQDGGLTNYGYTF.